The source of this T cell receptor beta chain is a study of blood T cell repertoires in COVID-19. Looked up from germline, CDR1 is MNHEY and CDR2 is SVGAGI. The CDR3 totals 13 residues. Trimming removed 11 bases from V and 0 bases from J; junction bases left unmatched: 6. TCRdb keeps only in-frame clones here, not all; method: immunoSEQ multiplex PCR. The top ten clones hold about 2.2% of a sample with roughly 290,000 clones, around 86% of them seen once. The V and J genes are TRBV6-5 and TRBJ1-2; TRBD1 matches 7 bases. Sample: peripheral blood. The TCR comes from a woman aged 25 to 39 who had recovered from COVID-19. The CDR3, as DNA: TGTGCCGCAGGGGGTGGAGCTAACTATGGCTACACCTTC. Amino acids: CAAGGGANYGYTF.